The present T cell receptor beta chain was sequenced within a study of CD8+ T cells in alopecia areata. Overall study findings and caveats: Sequencing of scalp samples also captures resident alphabeta T cells of normal skin. In lesional scalp, particularly from alopecia totalis/universalis, clonality was higher than in normal scalp.

This CDR3 region has 11 residues. V lost 6 bases and J 4 bases, leaving 9 bases between the germline ends. CDR1 and CDR2 from the germline V gene are DFQATT and SNEGSKA (reference sequence). Following extraction, RNA underwent reverse transcription to cDNA, which served as the sequencing template. Using immunoSEQ multiplex PCR, the repertoire was profiled, and TCRdb retains in-frame clones only, with some absent. The repertoire holds approximately 150,000 clones, with around 86% as singletons. As concerns this clone: What it binds is not known.

As part of sample collection, lesional scalp punch biopsies and peripheral blood were taken from alopecia areata patients. The sequence derives from a human donor with alopecia areata. The source was CD8+ T cells sorted from blood, collected at week 0. The genes are TRBV20-1 and TRBJ1-1; D unresolved. The CDR3 DNA follows: TGCAGTGCCCGGAGCGGCACTGAAGCTTTCTTT. It translates to CSARSGTEAFF.